This is a list of T cell receptor beta chains from one sample in a study of shared clonotypes between healthy human individuals. The method was immunoSEQ multiplex PCR; TCRdb's version includes in-frame clones alone and lacks a portion of them. The sample has 600,000 to 750,000 clones, 90% seen once. The sequenced sample was memory CD8+ T cells from PBMCs. These TCRs come from a man between 18 and 35 years old in good health. Some clones in this sample may be carry-over from other donors' samples. Each CDR3 is given with its conserved first and last residue. D genes are given only for firm matches. Not every row has a clone size; where given, it reads once, few, many or a size class.

>.|.|TRBV19|TRBJ2-1
TGTGCCAGTAGTTTCAGGGGGGAGATCCGCAATGAGCAGTTCTTC
CASSFRGEIRNEQFF
>once|.|TRBV18|TRBJ2-7
TGTGCCAGCTCACCAGAGACAGTCACACCGGGTCCCACCCCCACCGAGCAGTACTTC
CASSPETVTPGPTPTEQYF
>once|.|TRBV29-1|TRBJ1-2
TGCAGCGTTGAAGTGGGCTATGGCTACACCTTC
CSVEVGYGYTF
>.|.|TRBV29-1|TRBJ1-1
TGCAGCGTGAGCGAAGCTTTCTTT
CSVSEAFF
>.|.|TRBV6-5|TRBJ1-5
TGTGCCAGCAGTGCCCTACAGGGAGGGCAGCCCCAGCATTTT
CASSALQGGQPQHF
>.|.|TRBV12-1|TRBJ1-2
TGTGCCAGCAGCCCCCCGACAGTTGAGAGTAACTATGGCTACACCTTC
CASSPPTVESNYGYTF
>.|.|TRBV4-2|TRBJ1-1
TGTGCCAGCCTTTACGTCCCAGGTGAAGCTTTCTTT
CASLYVPGEAFF
>.|TRBD2|TRBV7-8|TRBJ2-2
TGTGCCAGCAGCCAGAGACTAGCGGCGAACACCGGGGAGCTGTTTTTT
CASSQRLAANTGELFF
>.|TRBD2|TRBV7-2|TRBJ2-2
TGTGCCAGCAGCCCCTTAGCGGGGATGAACACCGGGGAGCTGTTTTTT
CASSPLAGMNTGELFF
>.|.|TRBV28|TRBJ1-5
TGTGCCAGCAGCCCAAAGATACGATGGGGGATCGTCCAGCATTTT
CASSPKIRWGIVQHF
>.|TRBD1|TRBV18|TRBJ2-7
TGTGCCAGCTCACCTGCACCGGGACAGGGAGTATACGAGCAGTACTTC
CASSPAPGQGVYEQYF
>.|TRBD1|TRBV6-5|TRBJ2-7
TGTGCCAGCAGTCCCAGGGGGTCCTCCTACGAGCAGTACTTC
CASSPRGSSYEQYF
>once|.|TRBV6-1|TRBJ1-2
TGTGCCAGCAAAGAAGGTTCCTATGGCTACACCTTC
CASKEGSYGYTF
>.|TRBD2|TRBV7-9|TRBJ2-2
TGTGCCAGCAGCTTAAAGGTAGCGGGAGGTTCGAACACCGGGGAGCTGTTTTTT
CASSLKVAGGSNTGELFF
>.|TRBD2|TRBV15|TRBJ2-7
TGTGCCACCAGCAGCCGGTGGCAAGCGGGAGATCAAATCTCCTACGAGCAGTACTTC
CATSSRWQAGDQISYEQYF
>.|.|TRBV29-1|TRBJ1-2
TGCAGCGATATGGGGTGGTTTGACGGCTACACCTTC
CSDMGWFDGYTF
>.|.|TRBV7-9|TRBJ2-7
TGTGCCAGCAGCTTACCCTTACAGGTTGCGCAGTACTTC
CASSLPLQVAQYF
>.|TRBD2|TRBV9|TRBJ2-6
TGTGCCAGCAGCCACCCGGGGAGGGACCACTCTGGGGCCAACGTCCTGACTTTC
CASSHPGRDHSGANVLTF
>.|TRBD2|TRBV9|TRBJ2-7
TGTGCCAGCGGCAAGGGACTAGCGGAGACCTACGAGCAGTACTTC
CASGKGLAETYEQYF
>.|.|TRBV11-3|TRBJ2-2
TGTGCCAGCAGCTTAGGTTGGTGGTCCGGGGAGCTGTTTTTT
CASSLGWWSGELFF
>.|TRBD2|TRBV4-3|TRBJ2-3
TGCGCCAGCAGCCAGGGACTAGCGGGAGGCACAGATACGCAGTATTTT
CASSQGLAGGTDTQYF
>.|TRBD2|TRBV28|TRBJ2-7
TGTGCCAGCAGTTTTGGACTAGCGGGCCGCGAGCAGTACTTC
CASSFGLAGREQYF
>once|.|TRBV5-1|TRBJ2-5
TGCGCCAGCGGCGAAAGTCCAGGGCAGCAAGAGACCCAGTACTTC
CASGESPGQQETQYF
>.|.|TRBV7-9|TRBJ1-3
TGTGCCAGCAGCCCCACTTTAAGCGGAAACACCATATATTTT
CASSPTLSGNTIYF
>.|.|TRBV5-6|TRBJ1-3
TGTGCCAGCAGCTTGGCCACTGACGACAGGCCAGACTCTGGAAACACCATATATTTT
CASSLATDDRPDSGNTIYF
>.|.|TRBV4-1|TRBJ2-5
TGCGCCAGCAGCTCCAGACAGTACCAAGAGACCCAGTACTTC
CASSSRQYQETQYF
>.|.|TRBV7-2|TRBJ1-1
TGTGCCAGCAGCTTAGTTCTGGGGGGCACTGAAGCTTTCTTT
CASSLVLGGTEAFF
>.|.|TRBV10-3|TRBJ1-5
TGTGCCATCAGTGATAGGGCCCACAATCAGCCCCAGCATTTT
CAISDRAHNQPQHF
>.|TRBD2|TRBV6-1|TRBJ2-5
TGTGCCAGCAGTGTGAGCGGGAGGCGTGGAGAGACCCAGTACTTC
CASSVSGRRGETQYF
>.|TRBD2|TRBV7-9|TRBJ2-7
TGTGCCAGCAGCTTGGGCGGGGGGGACTCCTACGAGCAGTACTTC
CASSLGGGDSYEQYF
>.|TRBD1|TRBV5-1|TRBJ2-7
TGCGCCAGCAGCGTAGGGACAGGGTCCTACGAGCAGTACTTC
CASSVGTGSYEQYF
>.|TRBD1|TRBV28|TRBJ2-1
TGTGCCAGCAGTCCCTCATCTTCGGACAGGAGAAATGAGCAGTTCTTC
CASSPSSSDRRNEQFF
>.|TRBD1|TRBV11-2|TRBJ2-5
TGTGCCAGCACCTTGGACAGGGACCATGAGACCCAGTACTTC
CASTLDRDHETQYF
>.|.|TRBV30|TRBJ1-1
TGTGCCTGGAGTACCTACGGATACACTGAAGCTTTCTTT
CAWSTYGYTEAFF
>.|.|TRBV5-4|TRBJ1-4
TGTGCCTGCTTCCCGTTTGGGACGGCTAATGAAAAACTGTTTTTT
CACFPFGTANEKLFF
>.|.|TRBV11-2|TRBJ2-7
TGTGCCAGCCGAGGGGTTGGCTATTACGAGCAGTACTTC
CASRGVGYYEQYF
>.|TRBD2|TRBV30|TRBJ2-3
TGTGCCTGGACTAGCGGGAGGGAAGATACGCAGTATTTT
CAWTSGREDTQYF
>.|.|TRBV9|TRBJ1-1
TGTGCCAGCAGCTCCCGGCCTCTGGGGGGTTTGTCTTTCTTT
CASSSRPLGGLSFF
>.|TRBD2|TRBV2|TRBJ2-7
TGTGCCAGCAGTGGCGATCCTAGCGGGTCCTACGAGCAGTACTTC
CASSGDPSGSYEQYF
>few|.|TRBV25-1|TRBJ1-5
TGTGCCAGCAGTGAATACGAGGTGAATCAGCCCCAGCATTTT
CASSEYEVNQPQHF
>.|TRBD1|TRBV10-2|TRBJ2-7
TGCGCCAGCAGTGAATGGGACAGCGGCTACGAGCAGTACTTC
CASSEWDSGYEQYF
>.|.|TRBV4-2|TRBJ1-1
TGTGCCAGCAGCCAAGTTCGGGGAGGCACTGAAGCTTTCTTT
CASSQVRGGTEAFF
>.|.|TRBV7-9|TRBJ1-1
TGTGCCAGCAGCTTAGATATGAACACTGAAGCTTTCTTT
CASSLDMNTEAFF
>.|TRBD2|TRBV7-9|TRBJ2-3
TGTGCCAGCAGCTTAGTGGGAGGCCGCGGACTAGGACGGGGAGATACGCAGTATTTT
CASSLVGGRGLGRGDTQYF
>.|TRBD1|TRBV7-8|TRBJ2-5
TGTGCCAGCAGCCCGAACAGGGGAGCCCAAGAGACCCAGTACTTC
CASSPNRGAQETQYF
>.|.|TRBV7-9|TRBJ2-7
TGTGCCAGCAGCTCGGACCTTACCTACGAGCAGTACTTC
CASSSDLTYEQYF
>.|TRBD1|TRBV9|TRBJ1-2
TGTGCCAGCAGCGCCCCCGGACAGGGGAGCTATGGCTACACCTTC
CASSAPGQGSYGYTF
>.|.|TRBV6-6|TRBJ1-4
TGTGCCAGCAGGGGGGAAAAACTGTTTTTT
CASRGEKLFF
>.|.|TRBV27|TRBJ2-1
TGTGCCAGCAGTTTCGGGACCTACAATGAGCAGTTCTTC
CASSFGTYNEQFF
>few|.|TRBV6-1|TRBJ1-3
TGTGCCAGCAGTGATTTTATGGGGGGCTCTGGAAACACCATATATTTT
CASSDFMGGSGNTIYF
>.|.|TRBV28|TRBJ1-4
TGTGCCAGCAGAGAAGACGGAAATGAAAAACTGTTTTTT
CASREDGNEKLFF